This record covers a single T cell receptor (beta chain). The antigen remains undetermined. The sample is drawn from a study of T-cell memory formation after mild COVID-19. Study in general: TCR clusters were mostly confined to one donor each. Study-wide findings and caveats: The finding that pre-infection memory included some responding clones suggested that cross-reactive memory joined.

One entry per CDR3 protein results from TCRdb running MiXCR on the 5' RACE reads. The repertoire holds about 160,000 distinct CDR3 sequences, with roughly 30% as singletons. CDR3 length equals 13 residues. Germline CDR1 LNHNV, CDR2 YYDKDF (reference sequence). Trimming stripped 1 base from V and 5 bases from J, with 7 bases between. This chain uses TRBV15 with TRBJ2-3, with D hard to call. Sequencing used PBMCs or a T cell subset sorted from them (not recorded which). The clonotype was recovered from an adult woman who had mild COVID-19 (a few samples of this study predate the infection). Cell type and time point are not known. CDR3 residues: CATSRVTQDTQYF. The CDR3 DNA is TGTGCCACCAGCAGAGTTACCCAAGATACGCAGTATTTT. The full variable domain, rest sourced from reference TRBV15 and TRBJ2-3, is DAMVIQNPRYQVTQFGKPVTLSCSQTLNHNVMYWYQQKSSQAPKLLFHYYDKDFNNEADTPDNFQSRRPNTSFCFLDIRSPGLGDTAMYLCATSRVTQDTQYFGPGTRLTVL.